What follows describes a single T cell receptor (beta chain). Antigen unknown. These data originate in a study of blood T cells in healthy people across ages. Findings and caveats of the study: Diversity estimated from one million T cells was considered an underestimate. Higher naive T cell percentage went strongly together with higher TCR beta diversity. With unsorted PBMCs, a conclusive comparison of naive versus antigen-experienced cells was not possible.

V was pared by 5 bases and J by 5 bases, with 16 bases between. From germline, CDR1 is MNHEY and CDR2 SMNVEV (reference sequence). The CDR3 contains 16 residues. For the second PCR, which ran for about 6 to 12 cycles, a sample-barcoded 5' primer and a J-beta primer mix were used. Each CDR3 protein is one row after TCRdb ran MiXCR on the 5' RACE reads. The repertoire holds about 1.4 million distinct CDR3 sequences, with almost 60% as singletons. The TCR was taken from a man between 18 and 29 years old in good health. What was sequenced was blood. V is TRBV27 and J is TRBJ1-6, with D perhaps TRBD1 (5 bases). The CDR3 DNA sequence: TGTGCCAGCAGTCTAAGGCTTTGGGGCGATAATTCACCCCTCCACTTT. This translates into CASSLRLWGDNSPLHF.